A selection of T cell receptor beta chains follows, all from one sample in a study of cytomegalovirus exposure and HLA in healthy donors. Generated by immunoSEQ multiplex PCR, the TCRdb table keeps only in-frame clones and is missing some. The sample has 200,000 or so clones, over 70% seen once; the top ten hold roughly 0.7%. The source material was PBMCs. These receptors were obtained from a boy aged 2-9 years in good health and CMV-seronegative. CDR3s include the opening cysteine and the closing phenylalanine or tryptophan. D genes are given only for firm matches. Clone size is given for some rows only: seen once, a few or many times, or a class if the clone is expanded.

.	TRBV12-5	TRBJ2-5	.	TGTGCTAGTGGTAGACAGCCCCAAGAGACCCAGTACTTC	CASGRQPQETQYF
.	TRBV2	TRBJ2-3	TRBD1	TGTGCCAGCAGTGGGGTCAGGGGGCCAGATACGCAGTATTTT	CASSGVRGPDTQYF
.	TRBV2	TRBJ1-1	TRBD1	TGTGCCAGCAGCGCGGACAGGACCAACACTGAAGCTTTCTTT	CASSADRTNTEAFF
.	TRBV9	TRBJ2-5	TRBD2	TGTGCCAGCAGCGTAGTCTCCGGGAGGGGGGAGACCCAGTACTTC	CASSVVSGRGETQYF
.	TRBV7-2	TRBJ2-3	TRBD2	TGTGCCAGCAGCGGAGGACTAGCGGGTACCACAGATACGCAGTATTTT	CASSGGLAGTTDTQYF
.	TRBV12-2	TRBJ1-4	.	TGTGCAAGTCGCGTTGAGTGGTTAAGAGGGGGCCCAACTAATGAAAAACTGTTTTTT	CASRVEWLRGGPTNEKLFF
.	TRBV5-6	TRBJ2-6	.	TGTGCCAGCAGCGATCAGGGGAGTCGTTTCTCTGGGGCCAACGTCCTGACTTTC	CASSDQGSRFSGANVLTF
.	TRBV5-1	TRBJ2-1	TRBD2	TGCGCCAGCAGCCACGGACTAGCGCGGGAGGGCAATGAGCAGTTCTTC	CASSHGLAREGNEQFF
.	TRBV7-7	TRBJ1-1	.	TGTGCTAGCAGCCCCGGCGGGTTCACTGAAGCTTTCTTT	CASSPGGFTEAFF
.	TRBV19	TRBJ1-2	.	TGTGCCAGTAGACGGGACATTGGGGGCGACTATGGCTACACCTTC	CASRRDIGGDYGYTF
.	TRBV25-1	TRBJ2-2	.	TGTGCCAGCAGTGACCGACTAGTTGCCGGGGAGCTGTTTTTT	CASSDRLVAGELFF
.	TRBV9	TRBJ2-2	TRBD1	TGTGCCAGCAGCGTGGGGGACAGAGCCCGCACCGGGGAGCTGTTTTTT	CASSVGDRARTGELFF
.	TRBV5-1	TRBJ1-1	.	TGCGCCAGCAGCCAAAGACTGGATGGCGGTGAAGCTTTCTTT	CASSQRLDGGEAFF
.	TRBV29-1	TRBJ2-3	TRBD1	TGCAGCGTTGGGGGACAGGTCACAGATACGCAGTATTTT	CSVGGQVTDTQYF
.	TRBV29-1	TRBJ1-5	.	TGCAGCGCGGGGACTGGAGGACCCCAGCATTTT	CSAGTGGPQHF
.	TRBV1	TRBJ2-5	.	TGCACCAGCAGCCAAGGGGACAGGGAAGAGACCCAGTACTTC	CTSSQGDREETQYF
.	TRBV4-1	TRBJ2-5	TRBD1	TGCGCCAGCAGCCAAGGATTTAGAGGGGGCGTCGAGACCCAGTACTTC	CASSQGFRGGVETQYF
.	TRBV27	TRBJ1-6	.	TGTGCCAGCTCCCTTGGGAGTAATTCACCCCTCCACTTT	CASSLGSNSPLHF
.	TRBV23-1	TRBJ2-3	TRBD1	TGCGCCAGCAGTCAATCGGGGCAGGGGGATCGATGGGATACGCAGTATTTT	CASSQSGQGDRWDTQYF
.	TRBV11-2	TRBJ2-7	TRBD1	TGTGCCAGCAGCCCATACAGGGGGACTGGGGACGAGCAGTACTTC	CASSPYRGTGDEQYF
.	TRBV29-1	TRBJ1-2	TRBD1	TGCAGCGTTGAAGCTTACAGGGGGCGGGGCTATGGCTACACCTTC	CSVEAYRGRGYGYTF
.	TRBV11-2	TRBJ2-5	TRBD2	TGTGCCAGCAGCTTAGCTAGCGGGAGTTGTGAGCAGTACTTC	CASSLASGSCEQYF
.	TRBV7-2	TRBJ2-1	.	TGTGCCAGCAGCTTAGGTCAGGGTACATACAATGAGCAGTTCTTC	CASSLGQGTYNEQFF
.	TRBV29-1	TRBJ1-1	.	TGCAGCGTTTACCCGCTAACAGGCACTGAAGCTTTCTTT	CSVYPLTGTEAFF
.	TRBV7-9	TRBJ2-2	.	TGTGCCAGCAGCTTAGATTCGTTTTCCGGGGAGCTGTTTTTT	CASSLDSFSGELFF
.	TRBV5-1	TRBJ2-7	TRBD2	TGCGCCAGCAGCTTGGAGTCTAGCGGGAGTCACATCTCCTACGAGCAGTACTTC	CASSLESSGSHISYEQYF
once	TRBV27	TRBJ2-2	TRBD2	TGTGCCAGCAGTTTAAGCGGGACTAACACCGGGGAGCTGTTTTTT	CASSLSGTNTGELFF
.	TRBV27	TRBJ2-5	TRBD2	TGTGCCAGCAGTTTAGCGACTAGCGGGAGTGTGATGCGAGAGACCCAGTACTTC	CASSLATSGSVMRETQYF
.	TRBV7-9	TRBJ2-1	.	TGTGCCAGCAGCTTCCTTTACAATGAGCAGTTCTTC	CASSFLYNEQFF
.	TRBV11-2	TRBJ2-7	TRBD1	TGTGCCAGCAGCTCCTATCTCGGGGACAGGAACTACGAGCAGTACTTC	CASSSYLGDRNYEQYF
.	TRBV10-3	TRBJ2-3	TRBD2	TGTGCCATCAGTGAGTCCCCCCCAGCGGGAGGTGCAGATACGCAGTATTTT	CAISESPPAGGADTQYF
.	TRBV29-1	TRBJ2-3	TRBD2	TGCAGCGTTGACGGGGAACTAGCGGGGAGCACAGATACGCAGTATTTT	CSVDGELAGSTDTQYF
.	TRBV6-6	TRBJ2-7	TRBD2	TGTGCCAGCAGTAGACCGGGACTAGCTTTTGGCGAGCAGTACTTC	CASSRPGLAFGEQYF
.	TRBV5-1	TRBJ2-5	.	TGCGCCAGCAGCTTCCCGGGAACCTCGGGGGAGACCCAGTACTTC	CASSFPGTSGETQYF
few	TRBV12-5	TRBJ1-2	.	TGTGCTAGTGGTTTGCGCGAGCATGTCTACACCTTC	CASGLREHVYTF
once	TRBV15	TRBJ2-1	TRBD2	TGTGCCACCTCCTTCCCGGGAGGGCCGAATGAGCAGTTCTTC	CATSFPGGPNEQFF
.	TRBV13	TRBJ2-2	.	TGTGCCAGCAGCTTATCGGGGTCCGGGGAGCTGTTTTTT	CASSLSGSGELFF
.	TRBV30	TRBJ1-6	.	TGTGCCGGAGGCCCGTGGCCCCTCCACTTT	CAGGPWPLHF
.	TRBV25-1	TRBJ1-1	.	TGTGCCAGCAGCCCAACGGGGAGGAACACTGAAGCTTTCTTT	CASSPTGRNTEAFF
.	TRBV27	TRBJ1-1	.	TGTGCCAGCAGTTTGACGGCAGAGGGGAACACTGAAGCTTTCTTT	CASSLTAEGNTEAFF
.	TRBV28	TRBJ1-4	.	TGTGCCAGCAGGGCTGAAAAACTGTTTTTT	CASRAEKLFF
.	TRBV12-5	TRBJ2-1	.	TGTGCTAGTGGCCTCAGGGATGAGCAGTTCTTC	CASGLRDEQFF
.	TRBV11-2	TRBJ2-5	TRBD2	TGTGCCAGCAGCTTAGCCGCTAGCGGCCGGGAGACCCAGTACTTC	CASSLAASGRETQYF
few	TRBV5-1	TRBJ1-1	TRBD1	TGCGCCAGCAGCTGGGGACAGTTGAACACTGAAGCTTTCTTT	CASSWGQLNTEAFF
.	TRBV29-1	TRBJ2-1	TRBD2	TGCAGCGTTTCGGGGTTAGCGGGAGATACTGAGCAGTTCTTC	CSVSGLAGDTEQFF
.	TRBV5-4	TRBJ2-7	.	TGTGCCAGCAGCGGGGCGGAGCGGGCCTACGAGCAGTACTTC	CASSGAERAYEQYF
once	TRBV7-9	TRBJ1-3	.	TGTGCCAGCCGCGGGTTTTCTGGAAACACCATATATTTT	CASRGFSGNTIYF
.	TRBV4-2	TRBJ2-7	TRBD2	TGTGCCAGCAGCCCAGTGACTAGCGGGAGCTCCTACGAGCAGTACTTC	CASSPVTSGSSYEQYF
.	TRBV5-4	TRBJ2-1	TRBD2	TGTGCCAGCAGCTTGCGCGGCGGGAGGGCCGATGAGCAGTTCTTC	CASSLRGGRADEQFF
.	TRBV25-1	TRBJ1-2	.	TGTGCCAGCAGTGAAGCTACTTGGGTCAGGGGCTACACCTTC	CASSEATWVRGYTF
.	TRBV2	TRBJ2-5	TRBD1	TGTGCCAGCAGTGAAAGGACAGGGGGGCAATTGGAAGAGACCCAGTACTTC	CASSERTGGQLEETQYF
few	TRBV29-1	TRBJ1-1	TRBD1	TGCAGCGTGGAAAGGGGACAGGGAGGCACTGAAGCTTTCTTT	CSVERGQGGTEAFF
.	TRBV4-2	TRBJ1-2	.	TGTGCCAGCAGCCAAACTTACGGGGGGGTCACTAACTATGGCTACACCTTC	CASSQTYGGVTNYGYTF
.	TRBV5-1	TRBJ2-7	TRBD2	TGCGCCAGCAGCTTGTCAGCGGGACCCAACTACGAGCAGTACTTC	CASSLSAGPNYEQYF
few	TRBV2	TRBJ2-2	.	TGTGCCAGGGGACGAGCGGGGAACACCGGGGAGCTGTTTTTT	CARGRAGNTGELFF
.	TRBV6-1	TRBJ1-1	TRBD1	TGTGCCAGCAGACGGACAGGGACGAACACTGAAGCTTTCTTT	CASRRTGTNTEAFF
.	TRBV7-8	TRBJ2-5	.	TGTGCCAGCAGCTTAGGATCGGTAGCGAGTGGGTGGGAGACCCAGTACTTC	CASSLGSVASGWETQYF
.	TRBV9	TRBJ2-3	.	TGTGCCAGCAGCGTCGAGCAGGGGAGCACAGATACGCAGTATTTT	CASSVEQGSTDTQYF
.	TRBV6-5	TRBJ1-2	.	TGTGCCAGCAGTTACCTAGGGGGGGGAAGCGGCTACACCTTC	CASSYLGGGSGYTF
.	TRBV19	TRBJ1-5	TRBD1	TGTGCCAGTAGTCAGGGACAGATTAGCAATCAGCCCCAGCATTTT	CASSQGQISNQPQHF